This record looks at one TCR beta chain sequence and its context. Its antigen is undetermined. This entry comes from a study of OX40 agonist ivuxolimab in advanced cancers. Sequencing used immunoSEQ multiplex PCR; TCRdb keeps in-frame clones, though not all of them. The sample has tens of thousands of clones; around 80% are singletons. Germline lookup yields CDR1 SGHTS and CDR2 YDEGEE. V lost 2 bases to trimming and J lost 1 base, with 10 bases between them. CDR3 length equals 15 residues. Study observations and caveats: The antigens recognized by the expanded peripheral T cells, that is their antigen specificity, were not determined. At 0.1-3.0 mg/kg, partial responders had clonal expansion among the lowest observed.

The chain has TRBV5-8 and TRBJ1-5, with D hard to call. Source: CD4+ or CD8+ T cells sorted from blood, taken in a trial of the OX40 agonist ivuxolimab. The sequence was collected from an adult with an advanced solid tumor such as melanoma, head and neck, liver or kidney cancer. In DNA, the CDR3 is TGTGCCAGCAGCTTTCCCTCGTGGAGCAATCAGCCCCAGCATTTT. Its translation is CASSFPSWSNQPQHF. The entire variable domain, with the rest obtained from reference TRBV5-8 and TRBJ1-5, is as follows: EAGVTQSPTHLIKTRGQQATLRCSPISGHTSVYWYQQALGLGLQFLLWYDEGEERNRGNFPPRFSGRQFPNYSSELNVNALELEDSALYLCASSFPSWSNQPQHFGDGTRLSIL.